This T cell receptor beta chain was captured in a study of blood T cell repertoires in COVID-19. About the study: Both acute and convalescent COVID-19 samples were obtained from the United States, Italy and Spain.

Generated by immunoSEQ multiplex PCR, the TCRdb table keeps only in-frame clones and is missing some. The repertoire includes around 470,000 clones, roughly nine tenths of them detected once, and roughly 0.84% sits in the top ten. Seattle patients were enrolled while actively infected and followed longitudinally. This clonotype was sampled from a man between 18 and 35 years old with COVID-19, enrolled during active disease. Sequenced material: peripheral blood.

CDR3 in amino acids: CASSREVGTGGNEQFF. DNA for the CDR3: TGTGCCAGCAGCAGAGAAGTAGGGACAGGGGGCAATGAGCAGTTCTTC. The rearrangement joins TRBV25-1 to TRBJ2-1; TRBD1 matches at 11 bases. Germline-derived CDR1 and CDR2 are MGHDK and SYGVNS. The CDR3 covers 16 residues. The ends lost 6 bases at V and 6 bases at J; junction bases unmatched: 10.